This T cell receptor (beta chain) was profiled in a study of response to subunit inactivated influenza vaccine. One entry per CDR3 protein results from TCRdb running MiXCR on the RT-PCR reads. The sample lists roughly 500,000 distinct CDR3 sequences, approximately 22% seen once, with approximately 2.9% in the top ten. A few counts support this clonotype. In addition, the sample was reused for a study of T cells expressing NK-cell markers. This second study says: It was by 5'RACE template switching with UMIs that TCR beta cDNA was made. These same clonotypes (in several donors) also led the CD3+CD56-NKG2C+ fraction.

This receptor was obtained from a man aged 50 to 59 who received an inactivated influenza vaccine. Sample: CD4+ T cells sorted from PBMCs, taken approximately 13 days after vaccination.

In DNA, the CDR3 is TGTGCCAGCAGCCAAGAGCGGGGTCAGCCCCAGCATTTT. Residues: CASSQERGQPQHF. The rearrangement uses TRBV4-2 and TRBJ1-5; no clear D. The CDR3 has 13 residues. CDR1 is LGHNA, CDR2 YNFKEQ, per germline. V shed 0 bases and J shed 6 bases, with 6 bases lying between them.